These 18 T cell receptor beta chains originate from one sample sequenced in a study of T cells in Graves' hyperthyroidism and ophthalmopathy. TCR beta CDR3 regions were amplified from RNA transcripts. A first-round RT-PCR of the TCR CDR3 used the HTBI primer set. TCRdb re-analysed the multiplex PCR reads in MiXCR, keeping a single row per CDR3 protein. The sample has 300,000 to 350,000 distinct CDR3 sequences; approximately 15% are singletons. The sequencing input was blood. These receptors originate from a woman aged 30 to 39 with Graves' hyperthyroidism.

This clonotype appeared many times. The CDR3 DNA reads TGTGCCAGCAGCTCCAGGACTAGCGGGATAAGACACGAGCAGTACTTC. Protein sequence: CASSSRTSGIRHEQYF. This rearrangement joins TRBV11-2 to TRBJ2-7; TRBD2 aligns across 12 bases. V lost 4 bases and J lost 5; bases outside the gene matches: 9. Germline V gene data show CDR1 as SGHAT and CDR2 as FQNNGV. CDR3 length: 16 amino acids. The full variable domain, in which reference TRBV11-2 and TRBJ2-7 provide the parts outside the CDR3, is EAGVAQSPRYKIIEKRQSVAFWCNPISGHATLYWYQQILGQGPKLLIQFQNNGVVDDSQLPKDRFSAERLKGVDSTLKIQPAKLEDSAVYLCASSSRTSGIRHEQYFGPGTRLTVT.

The sample holds many counts of this clonotype. The chain recombines TRBV29-1 with TRBJ2-1; TRBD1 matches 8 bases. J lost 4 bases, V lost 5 bases, and 4 bases had no gene match. The germline CDR1 and CDR2 sequences are SQVTM and ANQGSEA. There are 13 residues in the CDR3. CDR3 protein: CSVQGASYNEQFF. CDR3 coding DNA: TGCAGCGTTCAGGGGGCGAGTTACAATGAGCAGTTCTTC.

This clonotype was recorded a few times. This rearrangement joins TRBV27 to TRBJ1-1; a weak D match, TRBD1 (6 bases). CDR1 MNHEY and CDR2 SMNVEV come from the germline V gene (reference sequence). The V and J ends lost 5 bases and 4 bases respectively, with 11 bases between them. The length of the CDR3 is 13 residues. CDR3 sequence (DNA): TGTGCCAGCAGTCCTCCGGGGGCCACTGAAGCTTTCTTT. Translating it yields CASSPPGATEAFF.

The sample holds many counts of this clonotype. The genes are TRBV12-3 or TRBV12-4 and TRBJ1-6; 9 nucleotides agree with TRBD1. V gave up 5 bases and J gave up 11 bases; unmatched junction bases: 4. The CDR3 is 13 residues long. Here the CDR3 DNA reads TGTGCCAGCAGTGGGGACAGGGTGACACCCCTCCACTTT. Translation: CASSGDRVTPLHF.

This clonotype was counted ten times or more. The chain couples TRBV7-8 to TRBJ2-2; D not certain. The V gene's germline CDR1 is SGHVS and CDR2 FQNEAQ. V dropped 1 base and J dropped 6 bases, with 6 bases sitting between them. The CDR3 is 13 residues long. The CDR3 coding sequence is TGTGCCAGCAGCTTAGTCGAGGCCGGGGAGCTGTTTTTT. Amino acid sequence: CASSLVEAGELFF.

Remarks on this clonotype: A read error may be the cause here, since a much bigger clone is one base away. The chain couples TRBV7-6 to TRBJ1-2, with 8 bases matching TRBD1. This CDR3 comprises 15 residues. The V gene's germline CDR1 is SGHVS and CDR2 FNYEAQ. The CDR3, as DNA: TGTGTCAGCAGCGCGACGACAGGGGACTTCTATGGCTACACCTTC. This codes for CVSSATTGDFYGYTF. The variable domain in full, completed from reference TRBV7-6 and TRBJ1-2, reads GAGVSQSPRYKVTKRGQDVALRCDPISGHVSLYWYRQALGQGPEFLTYFNYEAQQDKSGLPNDRFSAERPEGSISTLTIQRTEQRDSAMYRCVSSATTGDFYGYTFGSGTRLTVV.

This clonotype was seen a handful of times. This chain joins TRBV11-2 and TRBJ2-5, with 7 bases fitting TRBD1. This CDR3 contains 19 residues. The V and J ends lost 0 bases and 5 bases, in that order; junction bases with no gene match: 18. CDR1 is SGHAT and CDR2 is FQNNGV in the germline V gene. The chain's CDR3 is CASSLEVWQGQPSRETQYF. The CDR3 bases are TGTGCCAGCAGCTTAGAAGTTTGGCAGGGACAGCCATCGAGGGAGACCCAGTACTTC.

This rearrangement joins TRBV7-9 to TRBJ2-7; D not certain. The CDR3 loop spans 14 amino acids. The germline gives CDR1 SEHNR, CDR2 FQNEAQ (reference sequence). V lost 1 base to trimming and J lost 1 base, with 8 bases between them. CDR3 sequence: CASSLDQVSYEQYF. In DNA form, the CDR3 reads TGTGCCAGCAGCTTAGATCAAGTATCCTACGAGCAGTACTTC.

This clonotype was picked up a small number of times. The V call is TRBV7-6, the J call TRBJ2-5; TRBD2 is a possible D gene (6 bases). Per germline, CDR1 SGHVS and CDR2 FNYEAQ. This CDR3 is 14 amino acids long. Trimming removed 3 bases at V and 5 bases at J, with 13 bases between. In DNA, the CDR3 is TGTGCCAGCAGCTTCGAGACTAGAGCGGAGACCCAGTACTTC. It yields the protein CASSFETRAETQYF.

CDR3 protein: CASSLGPTVGYTF. The CDR3 DNA reads TGTGCCAGCAGTCTAGGTCCGACAGTTGGCTACACCTTC. The rearrangement joins TRBV6-2 or TRBV6-3 to TRBJ1-2, with D possibly matching TRBD1 (5 bases). V lost 5 bases and J lost 7, with 14 bases in between. Per the germline V gene, CDR1 is MNHEY and CDR2 is SVGEGT. The CDR3 sequence is 13 residues long.

This clonotype has at least ten counts. The chain employs TRBV6-2 or TRBV6-3 and TRBJ2-2; 9 nucleotides line up with TRBD1. Germline CDR1 MNHEY, CDR2 SVGEGT. CDR3 length: 13 residues. The trim removed 6 bases at V and 9 bases at J, leaving 5 bases unmatched. In nucleotides, the CDR3 is TGTGCCAGCAGCCGGGACAGGGCTAGGGAGCTGTTTTTT. Encoded protein: CASSRDRARELFF.

The table lists this clonotype with a few counts. The rearrangement joins TRBV28 to TRBJ2-7; D possibly matches TRBD1 or TRBD2 (5 bases each). This CDR3 has 13 amino acids. The V gene's germline CDR1 is MDHEN and CDR2 SYDVKM. The V end was cut by 7 bases, the J end by 2 bases, with 12 bases between. The CDR3 here is CASKGTDPYEQYF. The CDR3 nucleotides are TGTGCCAGCAAAGGGACCGACCCCTACGAGCAGTACTTC.

Comments on this clonotype: A much larger clone lies one base from this, so it may be a read error. The chain employs TRBV28 and TRBJ2-5; possible D gene TRBD1, 5 bases. The germline gives CDR1 MDHEN, CDR2 SYDVKM. The CDR3 has 15 residues. The CDR3 is CVSSYDRHVQETQYF. CDR3 bases: TGTGTCAGCAGTTACGACAGACACGTACAAGAGACCCAGTACTTC.

In its sample, this clonotype was seen many times. The J gene is TRBJ2-1, the V gene TRBV28; 13 nucleotides agree with TRBD2. CDR3 size: 15 residues. J was trimmed by 7 bases and V by 5 bases; bases with no gene match: 5. Germline CDR1 reads MDHEN; CDR2 reads SYDVKM. The CDR3 spells CASSQLAGGYNEQFF. The CDR3 region has the DNA TGTGCCAGCAGTCAACTAGCGGGAGGGTATAATGAGCAGTTCTTC.

This clonotype has a handful of counts. The rearrangement joins TRBV12-3 or TRBV12-4 to TRBJ2-5; TRBD1 matches 7 bases. V dropped 3 bases and J dropped 5; count of bases not matched to a gene: 3. The CDR3 spans 13 residues. The CDR3 nucleotides read TGTGCCAGCAGTTTCGCGACAGGGGAGACCCAGTACTTC. Translated, it gives CASSFATGETQYF.

The chain recombines TRBV9 with TRBJ2-5, with D uncertain. CDR3 size: 14 residues. Trimming shortened V by 0 bases and J by 2 bases, and 8 bases separated the two germline ends. Germline V CDR1 and CDR2: SGDLS, YYNGEE. The CDR3 bases are TGTGCCAGCAGCGTAGTAGACGGACAAGAGACCCAGTACTTC. Translating gives CASSVVDGQETQYF.

To note about this clonotype: A junction boundary mismatches the germline segment, possibly from a read error. The chain joins TRBV28 to TRBJ2-1, with 10 bases identical to TRBD2. In germline, CDR1 is MDHEN, CDR2 SYDVKM. The length of the CDR3 is 12 residues. The CDR3, as DNA: TGTGCCAGCAGGGGTACTAGCGGGAAGGAGTTGTTC. Translating gives CASRGTSGKELF. The full variable domain, completed using reference TRBV28 and TRBJ2-1, is DVKVTQSSRYLVKRTGEKVFLECVQDMDHENMFWYRQDPGLGLRLIYFSYDVKMKEKGDIPEGYSVSREKKERFSLILESASTNQTSMYLCASRGTSGKELFGPGTRLTVL.

This clonotype was counted only a few times. This sequence joins TRBV2 and TRBJ1-2, with 8 bases matching TRBD1. The CDR3 is 16 residues long. Per the germline V gene, CDR1 is SNHLY and CDR2 is FYNNEI. J was trimmed by 1 base and V by 8 bases; bases with no gene match: 12. The CDR3 here is CASRDRGILVNYGYTF. CDR3 nucleotides: TGTGCCAGCCGAGACAGGGGCATTTTGGTTAACTATGGCTACACCTTC.